This T cell receptor (beta chain) was sequenced in a study of T cell repertoires in cytomegalovirus infection. The wider study: Evidence of both CMV infection and a matching HLA type came from public TCR beta signatures. Study results and limitations: It was HLA-C-restricted CMV-specific TCR beta clonotypes that dominated the response ex vivo. Cumulated frequencies of public TCR beta families served to identify carriers of CMV plus the relevant HLA.

A remark on this clonotype: Its target is unknown.

From the reads, TCRdb called clonotypes with MiXCR, one entry per CDR3 protein. This sample carries 450,000 to 650,000 distinct CDR3 sequences, approximately 40% of them seen once, and the ten largest clones take about 48%. Germline trimming cut 5 bases from V and 0 bases from J; bases unmatched to any gene: 10. The CDR3 consists of 17 residues. Germline CDR1 reads LNHNV; CDR2 reads YYDKDF (reference sequence). The sample here was cultured PBMCs, taken from culture after CMV antigen stimulation. This clonotype originated in a human donor in good health (CMV status not recorded). Some clones in this sample may be carry-over from other donors' samples. The chain joins TRBV15 to TRBJ2-7; 10 bases agree with TRBD1. CDR3 amino acids: CATSPRPGDRGSYEQYF. CDR3 DNA sequence: TGTGCCACCAGCCCTCGCCCGGGGGACAGGGGCTCCTACGAGCAGTACTTC.